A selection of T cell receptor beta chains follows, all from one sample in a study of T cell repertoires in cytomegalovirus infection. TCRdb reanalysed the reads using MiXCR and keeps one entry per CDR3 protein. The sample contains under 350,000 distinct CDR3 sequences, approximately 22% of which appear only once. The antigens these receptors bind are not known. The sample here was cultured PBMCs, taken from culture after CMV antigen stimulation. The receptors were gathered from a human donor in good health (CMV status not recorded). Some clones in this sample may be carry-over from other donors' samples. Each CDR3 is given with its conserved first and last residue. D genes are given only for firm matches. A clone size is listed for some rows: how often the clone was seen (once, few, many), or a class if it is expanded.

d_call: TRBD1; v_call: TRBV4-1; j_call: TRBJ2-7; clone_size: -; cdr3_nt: TGCGCCAGCAGCCAAGCCAGGGGGACCTACGAGCAGTACTTC; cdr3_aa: CASSQARGTYEQYF
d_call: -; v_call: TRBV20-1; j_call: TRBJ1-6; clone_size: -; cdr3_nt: TGCAGTGCTAGCATGGGAACAGGGTATAATTCACCCCTCCACTTT; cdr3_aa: CSASMGTGYNSPLHF
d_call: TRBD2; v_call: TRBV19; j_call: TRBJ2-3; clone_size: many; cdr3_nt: TGTGCCAGTAGTCCCCTAGCGGGAGACCGGGGAGATACGCAGTATTTT; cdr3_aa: CASSPLAGDRGDTQYF
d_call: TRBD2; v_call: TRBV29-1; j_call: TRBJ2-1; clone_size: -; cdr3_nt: TGCAGCGCAAGCGGGGGGGGTGGCAATGAGCAGTTCTTC; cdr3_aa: CSASGGGGNEQFF
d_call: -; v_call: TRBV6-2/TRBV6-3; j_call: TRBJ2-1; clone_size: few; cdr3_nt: TGTGCCAGCAGCCTCGTCGGGGCCACCACAGGGAATGAGCAGTTCTTC; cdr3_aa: CASSLVGATTGNEQFF
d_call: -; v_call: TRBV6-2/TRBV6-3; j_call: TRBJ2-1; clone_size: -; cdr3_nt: TGTGCCAGCAGTAAAAAGAGCTTTTTCCACAATGAGCAGTTCTTC; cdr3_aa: CASSKKSFFHNEQFF
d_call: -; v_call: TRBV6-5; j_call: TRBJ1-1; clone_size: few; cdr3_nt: TGTGCCAGCAGCCTTCCTCGCCAGTTGAACACTGAAGCTTTCTTT; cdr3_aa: CASSLPRQLNTEAFF
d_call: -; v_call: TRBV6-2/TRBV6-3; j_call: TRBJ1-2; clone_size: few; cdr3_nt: TGTGCCAGCAGTGACGGACAGAGGAAGACCTTC; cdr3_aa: CASSDGQRKTF
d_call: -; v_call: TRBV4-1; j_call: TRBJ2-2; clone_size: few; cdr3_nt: TGCGCCAGCAGCCAAGGGGCACACACCGGGGAGCTGTTTTTT; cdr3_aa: CASSQGAHTGELFF
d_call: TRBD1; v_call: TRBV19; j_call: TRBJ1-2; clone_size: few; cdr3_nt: TGTGCCAGTAGTGTAGGGGACAGGGCCAGGGGCTACACCTTC; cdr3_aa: CASSVGDRARGYTF
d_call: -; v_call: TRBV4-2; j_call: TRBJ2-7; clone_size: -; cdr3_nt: TGTGCCAGCAGCCAAACCCCGGGGGTCACCCACGAGCAGTACTTC; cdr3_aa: CASSQTPGVTHEQYF
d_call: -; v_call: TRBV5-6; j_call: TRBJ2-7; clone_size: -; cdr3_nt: TGTGCCAGCAGCTCGGGGACATTCAGCTCCTACGAGCAGTACTTC; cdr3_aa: CASSSGTFSSYEQYF
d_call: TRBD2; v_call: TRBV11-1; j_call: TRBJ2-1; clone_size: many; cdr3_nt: TGTGCCAGCAGCTTAGAGGGGGAGTTCCGCGGGAGGGCCGATGAGCAGTTCTTC; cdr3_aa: CASSLEGEFRGRADEQFF
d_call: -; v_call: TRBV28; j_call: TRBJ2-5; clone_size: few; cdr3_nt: TGTGCCAGCAGTCCTAACCCCGGGACTTCCTCCGGTGAGACCCAGTACTTC; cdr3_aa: CASSPNPGTSSGETQYF
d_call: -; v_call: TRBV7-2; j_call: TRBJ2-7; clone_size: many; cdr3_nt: TGTGCCAGCAGCTTTTTGGACGAGCAGTACTTC; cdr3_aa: CASSFLDEQYF
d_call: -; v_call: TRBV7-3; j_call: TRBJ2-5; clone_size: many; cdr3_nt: TGTGCCAGCAGCCCAATGGCGGCTAGCGTGGAGACCCAGTACTTC; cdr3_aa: CASSPMAASVETQYF
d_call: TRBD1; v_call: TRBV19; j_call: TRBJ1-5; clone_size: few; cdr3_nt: TGTGCCAGTAGTATAGGCGGGGACAGGGGATTGCCCCAGCATTTT; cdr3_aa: CASSIGGDRGLPQHF
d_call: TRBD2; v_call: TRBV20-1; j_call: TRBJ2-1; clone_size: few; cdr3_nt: TGCAGTGCTGGCCCCCGGACTAGCGCGTACAATGAGCAGTTCTTC; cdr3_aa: CSAGPRTSAYNEQFF
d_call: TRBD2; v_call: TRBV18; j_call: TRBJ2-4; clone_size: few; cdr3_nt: TGTGCCAGCTCACCACTGACTAGCGGGAGTTTCGGGAAAAACATTCAGTACTTC; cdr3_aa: CASSPLTSGSFGKNIQYF
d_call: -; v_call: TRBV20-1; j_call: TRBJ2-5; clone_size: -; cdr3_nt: TGCAGTGCTAGTCCATACCCCAAGGTGGAGACCCAGTACTTC; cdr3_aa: CSASPYPKVETQYF
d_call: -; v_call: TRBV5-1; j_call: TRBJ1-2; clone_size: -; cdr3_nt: TGCGCCAGCAGCTGGAAGGCTACGTCTGGCTACACCTTC; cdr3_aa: CASSWKATSGYTF
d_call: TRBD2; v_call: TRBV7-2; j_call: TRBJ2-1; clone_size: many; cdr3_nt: TGTGCCAGCAGCTTTGGGAGGGCCGGATACAATGAGCAGTTCTTC; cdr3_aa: CASSFGRAGYNEQFF
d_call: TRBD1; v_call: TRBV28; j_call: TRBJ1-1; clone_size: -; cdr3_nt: TGTGCCAGCAGTTTATATGGCAGGGGGCGGACTGAAGCTTTCTTT; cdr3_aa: CASSLYGRGRTEAFF
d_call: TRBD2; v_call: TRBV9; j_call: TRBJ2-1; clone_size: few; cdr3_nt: TGTGCCAGCAGCGGAAGACTAGCGGAGGCCCCCCTTAGGACCTACAATGAGCAGTTCTTC; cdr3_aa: CASSGRLAEAPLRTYNEQFF
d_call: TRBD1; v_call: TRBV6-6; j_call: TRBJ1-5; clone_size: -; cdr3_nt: TGTGCCAGCAGTGGGGACAGTCCCCGCCATAGCAATCAGCCCCAGCATTTT; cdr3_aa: CASSGDSPRHSNQPQHF
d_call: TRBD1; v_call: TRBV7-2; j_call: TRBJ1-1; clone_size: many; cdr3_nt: TGTGCCAGCAGCTACCCGGACAGGGTGTGGACTGAAGCTTTCTTT; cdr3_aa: CASSYPDRVWTEAFF
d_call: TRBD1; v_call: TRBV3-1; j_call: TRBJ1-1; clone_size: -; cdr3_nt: TGTGCCAGCAGCCAAGGACAGGGGGCGAGTGATAGAGTCACTGAAGCTTTCTTT; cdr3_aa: CASSQGQGASDRVTEAFF
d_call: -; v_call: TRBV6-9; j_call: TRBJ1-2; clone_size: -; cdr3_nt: TGTGCCAGCAGTTATTCAGTGTCCAACCGGGCCTCGGGGCGCTACACCTTC; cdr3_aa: CASSYSVSNRASGRYTF
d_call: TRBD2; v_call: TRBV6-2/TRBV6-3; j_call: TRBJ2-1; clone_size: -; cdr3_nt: TGTGCCAGCAGCGGGACTAGCGGGAGGTCCTACAATGAGCAGTTCTTC; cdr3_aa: CASSGTSGRSYNEQFF
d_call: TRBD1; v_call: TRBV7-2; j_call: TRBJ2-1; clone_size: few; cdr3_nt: TGTGCCAGCAGCTACCGACAGGGGGCGAATGAGCAGTTCTTC; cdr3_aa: CASSYRQGANEQFF
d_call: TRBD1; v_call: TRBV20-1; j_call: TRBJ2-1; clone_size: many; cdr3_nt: TGCAGTGCTTTCCCCGCGTTGGGGACAGGGTCAATTATCTCCTACAATGAGCAGTTCTTC; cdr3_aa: CSAFPALGTGSIISYNEQFF
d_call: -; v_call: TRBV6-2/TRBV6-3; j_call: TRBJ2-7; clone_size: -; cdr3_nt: TGTGCCAGCAGTTCGTCTGTGGGCTACGAGCAGTACTTC; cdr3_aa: CASSSSVGYEQYF
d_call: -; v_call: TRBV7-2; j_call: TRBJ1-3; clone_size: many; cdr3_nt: TGTGCCAGCAGCTTAGGGATAGATCCCTCTGGAAACACCATATATTTT; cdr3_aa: CASSLGIDPSGNTIYF
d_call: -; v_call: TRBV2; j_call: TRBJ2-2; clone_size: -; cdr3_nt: TGTGCCAGCACGGCAGTGAGCACCGGGGAGCTGTTTTTT; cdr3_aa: CASTAVSTGELFF
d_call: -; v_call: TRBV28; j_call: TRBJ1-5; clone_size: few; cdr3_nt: TGTGCCAGCAGTTTACGGGGCAGTTATAGCAATCAGCCCCAGCATTTT; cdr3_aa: CASSLRGSYSNQPQHF
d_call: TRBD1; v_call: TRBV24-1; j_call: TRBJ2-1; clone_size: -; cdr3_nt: TGTGCCACCAGGACTTCCGGGACAGGGATGTATGAGCAGTTCTTC; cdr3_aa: CATRTSGTGMYEQFF
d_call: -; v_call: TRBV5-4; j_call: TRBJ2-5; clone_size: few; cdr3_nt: TGTGCCAGCAGACAAGACTTCGCGCAGGGGACCCAGTACTTC; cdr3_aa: CASRQDFAQGTQYF
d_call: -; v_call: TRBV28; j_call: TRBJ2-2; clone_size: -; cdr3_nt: TGTGCCAGCAGTTCTACAACCGGGGAGCTGTTTTTT; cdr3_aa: CASSSTTGELFF
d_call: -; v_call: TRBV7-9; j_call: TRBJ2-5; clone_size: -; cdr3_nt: TGTGCCAGCAGCTCCCGGGACTTTCGGGAGACCCAGTACTTC; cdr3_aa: CASSSRDFRETQYF